This T cell receptor beta chain was sequenced during a study of T cells in Graves' hyperthyroidism and ophthalmopathy. An absence of ophthalmopathy progression within 18 months meant stable Graves' hyperthyroidism. This clonotype was counted between two and nine times. The investigators amplified TCR beta CDR3 regions from RNA transcripts. Initially, a first-round RT-PCR of the TCR CDR3 employed the HTBI primer set. TCRdb passed the multiplex PCR reads through MiXCR, listing each CDR3 protein once. This table holds 300,000 to 400,000 distinct CDR3 sequences, about 12% found once. Sequenced material: blood. The receptor's source is a woman between 18 and 29 years old with Graves' hyperthyroidism.

CDR3 nucleotide sequence: TGCAGCGCCGGCGGGTCCACCCCGGGAGCTTTCTTT. This gives the protein CSAGGSTPGAFF. This chain joins TRBV29-1 and TRBJ1-1, with D hard to call. V was trimmed by 7 bases and J by 10 bases, leaving 19 bases between them. The CDR3 sequence is 12 residues long. Looked up from germline, CDR1 is SQVTM and CDR2 is ANQGSEA.